This entry features one TCR beta chain sequence. Its antigen is currently unknown. This sample is part of a study of chemoradiotherapy in HPV16-positive cancers. Regarding the study as a whole: During treatment, candidate HPV-specific clones and E7-related motifs expanded in tumor. Functional assays defining HPV-specific T cells used only a couple of HPV16-positive patients.

V was clipped by 3 bases and J by 9 bases, with 18 bases between them. Germline CDR1 LNHDA, CDR2 SQIVND (reference sequence). The CDR3 covers 16 residues. The repertoire was sequenced with immunoSEQ multiplex PCR; TCRdb's copy has only in-frame clones and lacks some. The sample shows around 3,300 clones, 88% of them seen only once. Material: tumor tissue, obtained from a patient who underwent chemoradiotherapy. The chain carries TRBV19 and TRBJ1-6; D possibly corresponds to TRBD1 (5 bases). The sequence derives from a human donor with HPV-associated anogenital cancer. CDR3 in amino acids: CASSIGGPLGGSPLHF. The DNA of the CDR3 is TGTGCCAGTAGTATCGGAGGGCCCCTCGGGGGTTCACCCCTCCACTTT.